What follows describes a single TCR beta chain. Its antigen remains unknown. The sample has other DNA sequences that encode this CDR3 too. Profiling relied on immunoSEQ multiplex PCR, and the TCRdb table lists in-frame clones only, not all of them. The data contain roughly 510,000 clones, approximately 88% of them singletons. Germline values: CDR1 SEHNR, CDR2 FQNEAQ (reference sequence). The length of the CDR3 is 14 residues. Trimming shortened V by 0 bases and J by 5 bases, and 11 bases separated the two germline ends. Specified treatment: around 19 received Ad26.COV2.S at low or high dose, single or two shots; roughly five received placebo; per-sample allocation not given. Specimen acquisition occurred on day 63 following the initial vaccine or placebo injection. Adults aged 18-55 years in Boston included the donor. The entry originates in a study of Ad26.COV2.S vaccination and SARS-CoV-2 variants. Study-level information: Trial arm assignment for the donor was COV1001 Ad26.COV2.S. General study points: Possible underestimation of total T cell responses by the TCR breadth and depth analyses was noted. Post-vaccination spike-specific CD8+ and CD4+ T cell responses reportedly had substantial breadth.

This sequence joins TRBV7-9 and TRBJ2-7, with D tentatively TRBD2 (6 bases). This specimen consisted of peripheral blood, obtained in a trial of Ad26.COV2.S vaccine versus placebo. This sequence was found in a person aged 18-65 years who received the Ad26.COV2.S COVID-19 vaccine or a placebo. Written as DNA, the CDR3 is TGTGCCAGCAGCTTAGCGGGAGGTCTCGACGAGCAGTACTTC. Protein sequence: CASSLAGGLDEQYF. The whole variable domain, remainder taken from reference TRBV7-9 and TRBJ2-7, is DTGVSQNPRHKITKRGQNVTFRCDPISEHNRLYWYRQTLGQGPEFLTYFQNEAQLEKSRLLSDRFSAERPKGSFSTLEIQRTEQGDSAMYLCASSLAGGLDEQYFGPGTRLTVT.